This TCR beta chain was sequenced for a study of cytotoxic CD8 clonotypes in ibrutinib-treated CLL (dated by TCRdb to about 2021). About the investigation overall: The cohort included some 14 treatment-naive and under 13 relapsed/refractory patients; roughly 17 were IGHV unmutated. Responses were partial in roughly 25 patients and complete in 2; after median approximately 66 months follow-up, about 14 stayed in remission and 12 progressed. The response samples were drawn at a median of roughly twelve months into treatment, with a range of roughly 6 to 40 months. An average of around 250,000 productive templates and 94,082 productive rearrangements was obtained per sample. Of the approximately 87 people in the trial, about 27 had longitudinal samples available. Cryopreserved peripheral blood mononuclear cells were collected before treatment, at response, and at either disease progression or sustained remission. Every remission and progressive disease sample was obtained while ibrutinib was still being received by the patients. Broad study findings and their caveats: Sampling times were not matched between sustained-remission and progressing patients, and lymph node repertoires were not studied. At ibrutinib response clonality went up, during sustained remission it held steady, and at progression it dropped back toward baseline. Public clonotypes were rare and either shrank or stayed stable during treatment, and the rise in clonality at ibrutinib response reflected expansion of private clonotypes. Baseline clonality was found to be higher than that of age-matched healthy donors and was strongly correlated with circulating CD8+ T-cell counts.

Sequences SGHRS (CDR1) and YFSETQ (CDR2) are obtained from the germline V gene. V loses 4 bases of germline sequence and J loses 3 bases, and the interval between the two ends is 19 bases. Taken from cysteine to phenylalanine, the CDR3 has 17 residues. This entry keeps only the CDR3 DNA: 51 bases, framed from base 1. Roughly 2 micrograms of genomic DNA were extracted from cryopreserved PBMCs for TCR beta library preparation. Longitudinal blood samples from CLL patients on ibrutinib monotherapy underwent high-throughput TCR beta sequencing. Patients were enrolled in a phase 2 open-label single-center ibrutinib monotherapy trial. A MiSeq instrument was used for deep resolution sequencing, which targeted depths ranging from 1 in 1 million up to 1 in 200,000 T cells, with coverage averaging 10x for each clonotype. TCR beta libraries were generated with the immunoSEQ hsTCRB Kit. Concerning the study's data processing: The data were analyzed with ImmunoSEQ Analyzer and ImmunoSEQ Data Assistant, and V, D and J gene assignments followed IMGT definitions. Clonality was computed as one minus normalized Shannon entropy of productive rearrangement frequencies, ranging from 0 to 1. Only overrepresented clonotypes making up at least 0.05% of the repertoire of each patient were included in the public clonotype analysis. Around 13 age-matched healthy donor repertoires from immuneACCESS were used as controls for clonality. This is the immuneACCESS table as TCRdb keeps it, with only in-frame sequences that have V and J called. A part of the clones is gone; compared with another copy, unresolved V genes explain less than half, and the rest is unexplained. The DNA gave D and trimming, while V, J and clone size come from that table. The sample table holds hundreds of thousands of clones, of which roughly 70% were seen once. The ten most abundant clones make up about 5.9% of the sample.

In this sample, this clone turned up a few times. No antigen is known for it. No base qualities exist here, and no much larger clone lies one base off it. Sequencing was performed on PBMCs, taken after 36 months of ibrutinib treatment. The receptor was derived from a human donor with chronic lymphocytic leukemia. The sequence is built from TRBV5-1 and TRBJ2-2; perhaps TRBD1 is the D gene, with 6 bases matching. In nucleotide form, the sequence is TGCGCCAGCAGCCCAGGAAACAGGGTTTTACACACCGGGGAGCTGTTTTTT. It codes for CASSPGNRVLHTGELFF. Beyond the CDR3, the reference TRBV5-1 and TRBJ2-2 genes provide the residues; the full variable domain reads: KAGVTQTPRYLIKTRGQQVTLSCSPISGHRSVSWYQQTPGQGLQFLFEYFSETQRNKGNFPGRFSGRQFSNSRSEMNVSTLELGDSALYLCASSPGNRVLHTGELFFGEGSRLTVL.